This T cell receptor (beta chain) stems from a study of shared clonotypes between healthy human individuals. Here immunoSEQ multiplex PCR was the method, and the copy in TCRdb shows in-frame clones only, minus some. The top ten hold 0.13% of the sample, which has some 2.1 million clones, roughly 96% seen once. Sequencing was done on a sample of naive CD4+ T cells sorted from blood. Regarding subset: CD45RA+ positively selected. The sequence derives from a man between 18 and 29 years old in good health.

CDR3 DNA: TGTGCCAGCAGCTTTCTAAGTCAGCCCCAGCATTTT. It is translated as CASSFLSQPQHF. This chain joins TRBV7-9 and TRBJ1-5; D ambiguous. The CDR3 extends over 12 amino acids. The germline gives CDR1 SEHNR, CDR2 FQNEAQ (reference sequence). Trimming removed 3 bases from V and 6 bases from J, with 6 bases in between.